The clone carrying this T cell receptor (beta chain) was picked up a small number of times. Libraries were prepared by immunoSEQ multiplex PCR; TCRdb keeps only in-frame clonotypes and omits some of them. The sample contains 190,000 or so clones, around 80% of which appear only once. V shed 0 bases and J shed 0 bases, with 10 bases lying between them. There are 15 residues in the CDR3. The germline CDR1 and CDR2 sequences are SGDLS and YYNGEE. The source of the sample is a study of blood T cell repertoires in COVID-19. In the study overall: Sample material is recorded as cDNA or gDNA derived from T cells, B-cell-depleted T cells, or PBMCs.

Sequencing was performed on peripheral blood. The chain links TRBV9 to TRBJ2-7; unclear D gene. This sequence was found in a man aged 50 or older who had recovered from COVID-19. In nucleotides, the CDR3 is TGTGCCAGCAGCGTAGAGTACGAGAGCTCCTACGAGCAGTACTTC. Protein: CASSVEYESSYEQYF.